These 21 T cell receptor beta chains share one sample of origin, sequenced in a study of blood T cell repertoires in COVID-19. Here immunoSEQ multiplex PCR was the method, and the copy in TCRdb shows in-frame clones only, minus some. The data contain hundreds of thousands of clones, about four fifths of them singletons. What was sequenced was PBMCs or T cells enriched from blood (not recorded which). All receptors derive from a woman aged 50 to 60 who had been exposed to COVID-19.

The CDR3 reads CASSPSKGLAHEQFF. Written as DNA, the CDR3 is TGTGCCAGCTCACCCTCCAAAGGACTAGCCCATGAGCAGTTCTTC. The chain carries TRBV18 and TRBJ2-1; 8 bases agree with TRBD2. The V segment lost 3 bases and the J segment 8 bases; nucleotides outside the gene matches: 9. Germline CDR1 and CDR2: KGHSH and LQKENI. The length of the CDR3 is 15 residues.

The chain has TRBV5-1 and TRBJ2-3; D perhaps matches TRBD2 (6 bases). The V gene's germline CDR1 is SGHRS and CDR2 YFSETQ. Trimming took 1 base from V and 6 from J, leaving 12 bases between them. The length of the CDR3 is 14 residues. DNA for the CDR3: TGCGCCAGCAGCTTGTCGGACTATGCGGATACGCAGTATTTT. Translation: CASSLSDYADTQYF.

In this sample, this clone turned up once. This chain links TRBV5-1 with TRBJ1-5; tentatively, D is TRBD1 (5 bases). The germline V gene has CDR1 SGHRS and CDR2 YFSETQ. The CDR3 extends over 17 amino acids. V dropped 0 bases and J dropped 0 bases, with 13 bases sitting between them. CDR3 in amino acids: CASSLGGPNPSNQPQHF. The CDR3 nucleotides are TGCGCCAGCAGCTTGGGGGGCCCGAACCCTAGCAATCAGCCCCAGCATTTT. The full variable domain, in which reference TRBV5-1 and TRBJ1-5 provide the parts outside the CDR3, is KAGVTQTPRYLIKTRGQQVTLSCSPISGHRSVSWYQQTPGQGLQFLFEYFSETQRNKGNFPGRFSGRQFSNSRSEMNVSTLELGDSALYLCASSLGGPNPSNQPQHFGDGTRLSIL.

The chain carries TRBV10-3 and TRBJ1-1, with D maybe TRBD1 (5 bases). The germline V and J ends were trimmed by 3 bases and 1 base, with 9 bases remaining between them. The CDR3 loop spans 14 amino acids. Germline CDR1 is ENHRY and CDR2 is SYGVKD. The CDR3 nucleotides are TGTGCCATCAGTGAAGGGGCCGAGAACACTGAAGCTTTCTTT. Its translation: CAISEGAENTEAFF.

V is TRBV11-3 and J is TRBJ2-1; D call uncertain. The germline V gene has CDR1 SGHNT and CDR2 YENEEA. Trimming took 4 bases from V and 9 from J, leaving 13 bases between them. The CDR3 has 13 amino acids. The CDR3: CASSYRLTGEQFF. The CDR3 bases are TGTGCCAGCAGCTATCGACTGACGGGTGAGCAGTTCTTC.

The chain has TRBV19 and TRBJ2-7; TRBD2 agrees at 8 bases. CDR3 length: 14 residues. Germline V gene lookup returns CDR1 LNHDA and CDR2 SQIVND (reference sequence). V lost 3 bases to trimming and J lost 2 bases; unmatched junction nucleotides: 3. The chain's CDR3 is CASSIKTSAYEQYF. CDR3 bases: TGTGCCAGTAGTATCAAGACTAGCGCCTACGAGCAGTACTTC.

CDR3 amino acids: CASSAGQPLKTQYF. DNA for the CDR3: TGTGCCAGCAGCGCCGGACAGCCTCTGAAGACCCAGTACTTC. The chain couples TRBV7-8 to TRBJ2-5, with D perhaps TRBD1 (6 bases). Germline V CDR1 and CDR2: SGHVS, FQNEAQ. This CDR3 has 14 residues. Trimming left V 5 bases short and J 6 bases short, with 16 bases between.

The rearrangement joins TRBV3-1 (or the pseudogene TRBV3-2) to TRBJ1-6; D remains ambiguous. Germline lookup yields CDR1 LGHDT and CDR2 YNNKEL (reference sequence). This CDR3 has 16 amino acids. The V gene lost 7 bases and the J gene lost 0 bases, with 13 bases spanning the gap. The CDR3 spells CASISEGSSYNSPLHF. As DNA, the CDR3 is TGTGCCAGCATCTCAGAAGGGAGCTCCTATAATTCACCCCTCCACTTT.

The gene calls are TRBV5-1 and TRBJ2-1; 8 bases agree with TRBD2. This CDR3 has 15 residues. Trimming took 2 bases from V and 2 from J; bases not matched to a gene: 3. Germline V lookup: CDR1 SGHRS, CDR2 YFSETQ. Here the CDR3 reads CASSFSGDAYNEQFF. Written as DNA, the CDR3 is TGCGCCAGCAGCTTTAGCGGGGATGCCTACAATGAGCAGTTCTTC.

The gene calls are TRBV30 and TRBJ1-5, with 9 positions matching TRBD1. Trimming removed 1 base from V and 6 bases from J; junction bases left unmatched: 4. The CDR3 has 14 amino acids. The V gene's germline CDR1 is GTSNPN and CDR2 SVGIG (reference sequence). CDR3 nucleotides: TGTGCCTGGAGTGGGACAGGGGCCCGTCAGCCCCAGCATTTT. Amino acid sequence: CAWSGTGARQPQHF.

This clone has a handful of counts. This same CDR3 is encoded by further DNA sequences in the sample. The CDR3 reads CASSRQGRQPQHF. The CDR3, as DNA: TGTGCCAGCAGCCGACAGGGGCGACAGCCCCAGCATTTT. The genes are TRBV6-5 and TRBJ1-5; 8 positions match TRBD1. From germline, CDR1 is MNHEY and CDR2 SVGAGI. J lost 7 bases, V lost 6 bases, and 5 bases had no gene match. The CDR3 spans 13 residues.

The gene calls are TRBV4-3 and TRBJ1-1; D gene unclear. This CDR3 contains 13 residues. Germline V gene lookup returns CDR1 LGHNA and CDR2 YSLEER. V lost 0 bases, J lost 3 bases, and 5 bases lay in between. The CDR3 is CASSQDGDTEAFF. CDR3 DNA: TGCGCCAGCAGCCAAGATGGAGACACTGAAGCTTTCTTT.

The chain links TRBV5-1 to TRBJ1-3, with D perhaps TRBD1 (6 bases). Germline CDR1 SGHRS, CDR2 YFSETQ. The CDR3 is made up of 16 amino acids. Trimming cost V 3 bases and J 3 bases, with 16 bases left between them. The CDR3 sequence is CASSSRQGQSGNTIYF. The CDR3 bases are TGCGCCAGCAGCTCCCGGCAGGGGCAAAGTGGAAACACCATATATTTT.

This chain connects TRBV9 to TRBJ1-1; TRBD1 might be the D (5 bases). CDR3 size: 14 residues. Germline V lookup: CDR1 SGDLS, CDR2 YYNGEE. Trimming stripped 2 bases from V and 3 bases from J, with 11 bases between. CDR3 sequence: CASSVGRAHTEAFF. The CDR3 coding sequence is TGTGCCAGCAGCGTCGGCAGGGCTCACACTGAAGCTTTCTTT.

The V gene is TRBV7-2, the J gene TRBJ1-2, with 7 positions matching TRBD1. CDR3 size: 13 residues. V was pared by 5 bases and J by 4 bases, with 4 bases of the junction left unmatched. Germline V gene data show CDR1 as SGHTA and CDR2 as FQGNSA. The CDR3 sequence is CASSRGTVYGYTF. The CDR3 DNA is TGTGCCAGCAGCCGAGGGACAGTCTATGGCTACACCTTC.

V and J are TRBV19 and TRBJ1-2; possible D gene TRBD1, 6 bases. The CDR3 totals 14 residues. The V gene's germline CDR1 is LNHDA and CDR2 SQIVND (reference sequence). Trimming took 4 bases from V and 5 from J, leaving 14 bases between them. The CDR3 DNA follows: TGTGCCAGTAGTAGGACGGGGGGCGCTTATGGCTACACCTTC. Residues: CASSRTGGAYGYTF.

This clone was detected a few times. This rearrangement joins TRBV19 to TRBJ1-5, with 7 nucleotides matching TRBD1. The CDR3 sequence is 14 residues long. With V trimmed by 5 bases and J by 4 bases, 5 bases remained unmatched. CDR1 and CDR2 (germline): LNHDA, SQIVND (reference sequence). DNA of the CDR3: TGTGCCAGTAGTGGGACAGCATTTAATCAGCCCCAGCATTTT. It yields the protein CASSGTAFNQPQHF.

The chain recombines TRBV3-1 (or the pseudogene TRBV3-2) with TRBJ2-1; 9 bases align to TRBD2. The CDR3 has 15 residues. Trimming took 4 bases from V and 16 from J; bases not matched to a gene: 17. Germline CDR1 and CDR2: LGHDT and YNNKEL (reference sequence). CDR3 amino acids: CASSPSLGRGGFQFF. CDR3 nucleotides: TGTGCCAGCAGCCCATCCCTGGGGCGGGGGGGCTTTCAATTCTTC.

The chain carries TRBV2 and TRBJ2-7; TRBD2 aligns across 10 bases. The ends lost 6 bases at V and 6 bases at J; junction bases unmatched: 8. Germline V gene lookup returns CDR1 SNHLY and CDR2 FYNNEI. This CDR3 contains 14 residues. CDR3: CASRPLAGKGEQYF. The CDR3 bases are TGTGCCAGCAGGCCACTAGCGGGAAAGGGCGAGCAGTACTTC.

The V and J genes are TRBV28 and TRBJ2-5; 13 bases align to TRBD2. Germline V gives CDR1 MDHEN, CDR2 SYDVKM. V lost 3 bases, J lost 5 bases, and 6 bases stayed unmatched. This CDR3 contains 16 residues. The CDR3 loop reads CASSFRGTSGAETQYF. The CDR3, as DNA: TGTGCCAGCAGTTTCCGAGGGACTAGCGGGGCGGAGACCCAGTACTTC. The full variable domain, its missing parts supplied by reference TRBV28 and TRBJ2-5, is DVKVTQSSRYLVKRTGEKVFLECVQDMDHENMFWYRQDPGLGLRLIYFSYDVKMKEKGDIPEGYSVSREKKERFSLILESASTNQTSMYLCASSFRGTSGAETQYFGPGTRLLVL.

This clone showed up just a few times. The chain carries TRBV5-6 and TRBJ1-5; no definite D call. Trimming removed 0 bases from V and 6 bases from J, with 10 bases in between. The length of the CDR3 is 14 residues. In germline, CDR1 is SGHDT, CDR2 YYEEEE. CDR3 amino acids: CASSLGTYSQPQHF. DNA of the CDR3: TGTGCCAGCAGCTTGGGAACATACAGTCAGCCCCAGCATTTT.